This is a list of T cell receptor beta chains from one sample in a study of T cell repertoires in cytomegalovirus infection. TCRdb called the reads again in MiXCR, with one record for every CDR3 protein. Of about 490,000 distinct CDR3 sequences in the sample, 16% were seen once. The sequencing input was CD8+ T cells from PBMCs. Every receptor here comes from a human donor in good health (CMV status not recorded). Some clones in this sample may be carry-over from other donors' samples. CDR3s include the opening cysteine and the closing phenylalanine or tryptophan. D genes are given only for firm matches. Size tells how often a clone was seen (once, few, many) or the class of an expanded clone, and some rows leave it out.

>TRBJ2-7|NA|TRBV7-9|few
CASSLVTYPYEQYF
TGTGCCAGCAGCTTAGTCACCTATCCCTACGAGCAGTACTTC
>TRBJ2-3|NA|TRBV27|once
CANCTDTQYF
TGTGCCAACTGCACAGATACGCAGTATTTT
>TRBJ1-1|NA|TRBV28|once
CASRLGVRGTEAFF
TGTGCCAGCAGGCTAGGCGTCAGGGGCACTGAAGCTTTCTTT
>TRBJ2-7|TRBD1|TRBV7-2|many
CASSPSGTGYEQYF
TGTGCCAGCAGCCCGTCCGGGACAGGCTACGAGCAGTACTTC
>TRBJ1-2|NA|TRBV5-1|NA
CASSPRTASDYGYTF
TGCGCCAGCAGCCCTCGGACAGCCTCTGACTATGGCTACACCTTC
>TRBJ2-7|TRBD1|TRBV14|many
CASSGDRDVPYEQYF
TGTGCCAGCAGCGGCGACAGGGATGTGCCCTACGAGCAGTACTTC
>TRBJ1-6|NA|TRBV7-3|many
CASSLTLQGNSPLHF
TGTGCCAGCAGCTTAACGTTACAGGGCAATTCACCCCTCCACTTT
>TRBJ2-3|NA|TRBV27|many
CASSLVGDTQYF
TGTGCCAGCAGCTTGGTCGGAGATACGCAGTATTTT
>TRBJ1-3|NA|TRBV7-2|many
CASLGGESSGNTIYF
TGTGCCAGCCTAGGGGGAGAGAGCTCTGGAAACACCATATATTTT
>TRBJ2-2|NA|TRBV6-1|few
CASSVDNGSEELFF
TGTGCCAGCAGTGTAGATAACGGCTCCGAGGAGCTGTTTTTT
>TRBJ1-5|NA|TRBV7-9|NA
CASSLDVGNQPQHF
TGTGCCAGCAGCTTAGATGTTGGCAATCAGCCCCAGCATTTT
>TRBJ1-1|TRBD1|TRBV4-2|NA
CASSQNQGADTEAFF
TGTGCCAGCAGCCAGAACCAGGGGGCAGACACTGAAGCTTTCTTT
>TRBJ2-5|NA|TRBV20-1|NA
CSAPGGEETQYF
TGCAGTGCGCCCGGGGGAGAAGAGACCCAGTACTTC
>TRBJ1-1|NA|TRBV29-1|few
CSVGLNTEAFF
TGCAGCGTTGGGTTGAACACTGAAGCTTTCTTT
>TRBJ2-2|NA|TRBV20-1|few
CSARVGEGDNTGELFF
TGCAGTGCTAGAGTGGGGGAAGGGGATAACACCGGGGAGCTGTTTTTT
>TRBJ1-1|NA|TRBV19|NA
CASKVPTEGWTEAFF
TGTGCCAGTAAGGTCCCAACCGAGGGGTGGACTGAAGCTTTCTTT
>TRBJ1-1|NA|TRBV19|NA
CASNPLLGAWTEAFF
TGTGCCAGTAACCCCCTTTTGGGCGCTTGGACTGAAGCTTTCTTT
>TRBJ2-2|TRBD1|TRBV7-9|NA
CASSPDRDRTGELFF
TGTGCCAGCAGCCCGGACAGGGATCGGACCGGGGAGCTGTTTTTT
>TRBJ2-7|NA|TRBV7-9|many
CASSLGKYEQYF
TGTGCCAGCAGCTTAGGAAAATACGAGCAGTACTTC
>TRBJ1-3|NA|TRBV6-5|NA
CASRITRGDSGNTIYF
TGTGCCAGCAGGATTACCCGGGGGGACTCTGGAAACACCATATATTTT
>TRBJ1-1|NA|TRBV9|few
CASSPRRGWTEAFF
TGTGCCAGCAGCCCCCGCAGGGGTTGGACTGAAGCTTTCTTT
>TRBJ2-3|NA|TRBV7-9|NA
CASSFRPSVDTQYF
TGTGCCAGCAGCTTCCGTCCCTCGGTGGATACGCAGTATTTT
>TRBJ2-3|TRBD2|TRBV6-9|few
CASSYSKASGGAVGTDTQYF
TGTGCCAGCAGTTATTCGAAAGCTAGCGGGGGGGCCGTTGGCACAGATACGCAGTATTTT
>TRBJ1-1|NA|TRBV6-8|few
CASSQGSYTEAFF
TGTGCCAGCAGCCAGGGCAGCTACACTGAAGCTTTCTTT
>TRBJ1-1|NA|TRBV11-2|few
CASSLAFRDPRAEAFF
TGTGCCAGCAGCTTAGCCTTCCGGGATCCGCGGGCTGAAGCTTTCTTT
>TRBJ2-1|TRBD2|TRBV10-3|many
CAISVREGPYNEQFF
TGTGCCATCAGTGTGCGGGAGGGACCCTACAATGAGCAGTTCTTC
>TRBJ2-7|TRBD2|TRBV2|many
CASSEKAGDSYEQYF
TGTGCCAGCAGTGAAAAGGCGGGGGACTCCTACGAGCAGTACTTC
>TRBJ1-2|NA|TRBV27|NA
CASSPGWGYTF
TGTGCCAGCAGTCCAGGCTGGGGCTACACCTTC
>TRBJ2-5|NA|TRBV28|few
CASSKPLTQVIYKQETQYF
TGTGCCAGCTCCAAGCCATTGACGCAGGTCATATACAAACAAGAGACCCAGTACTTC
>TRBJ2-4|NA|TRBV28|NA
CASSHHSLAKNIQYF
TGTGCCAGCAGCCATCACAGTCTAGCCAAAAACATTCAGTACTTC
>TRBJ1-1|TRBD1|TRBV29-1|many
CSVEGQGGDTEAFF
TGCAGCGTTGAAGGACAGGGGGGGGATACTGAAGCTTTCTTT
>TRBJ2-1|TRBD1|TRBV6-6|NA
CASSYPDRGDDEQFF
TGTGCCAGCAGTTACCCGGACAGGGGGGACGATGAGCAGTTCTTC
>TRBJ2-7|TRBD1|TRBV12-3/TRBV12-4|few
CASSWGQGIYEQYF
TGTGCCAGCAGTTGGGGACAGGGGATCTACGAGCAGTACTTC
>TRBJ2-5|NA|TRBV15|NA
CATSRIPPHREFRETQYF
TGTGCCACCAGCAGAATCCCTCCGCACAGGGAATTTCGGGAGACCCAGTACTTC
>TRBJ1-6|NA|TRBV7-2|many
CASSPDGSPHSPLHF
TGTGCCAGCAGCCCGGACGGGTCTCCCCATTCACCCCTCCACTTT
>TRBJ1-2|NA|TRBV7-9|many
CASSLEPGQRRNYGYTF
TGTGCCAGCAGCTTAGAGCCAGGCCAGCGGAGGAACTATGGCTACACCTTC
>TRBJ1-1|NA|TRBV24-1|many
CATRAGASTEAFF
TGTGCCACCAGGGCCGGGGCGAGCACTGAAGCTTTCTTT
>TRBJ2-2|TRBD1|TRBV7-6|many
CASSLPAGTGSGELFF
TGTGCCAGCAGCCTTCCCGCGGGGACAGGGTCCGGGGAGCTGTTTTTT
>TRBJ1-6|NA|TRBV3-1|NA
CASSRRTATNSPLHF
TGTGCCAGCAGCCGTCGGACAGCCACTAATTCACCCCTCCACTTT